Below, 27 T cell receptor beta chains from the same sample are listed, as sequenced in a study of T cell repertoires in cytomegalovirus infection. TCRdb redid the calling of the reads with MiXCR, one entry per CDR3 protein. The sample comprises under 800,000 distinct CDR3 sequences, roughly 26% of which are singletons, and around 7.6% rests with the top ten. Sequenced sample: CD8+ T cells from PBMCs. These receptors came from a human donor in good health (CMV status not recorded). Some clones in this sample may be carry-over from other donors' samples.

About this clonotype: This sequence may be a read error, since a much larger clone differs from it by one base. The chain is built from TRBV6-2 or TRBV6-3 and TRBJ2-1; 13 bases fit TRBD2. Germline V gene lookup returns CDR1 MNHEY and CDR2 SVGEGT. J was trimmed by 10 bases and V by 6 bases; bases with no gene match: 3. The CDR3 runs to 13 residues. The CDR3 reads CASRPGLAGEQFF. The CDR3 DNA reads as TGTGCCAGCAGACCGGGACTAGCGGGGGAGCAGTTCTTC.

The sample holds many counts of this clonotype. V and J are TRBV7-9 and TRBJ1-5, with 8 bases matching TRBD1. V lost 5 bases to trimming and J lost 1 base; unmatched junction nucleotides: 4. The CDR3 is 15 residues long. Germline-derived CDR1 and CDR2 are SEHNR and FQNEAQ (reference sequence). CDR3 protein: CASSPGTGSNQPQHF. The CDR3 coding sequence is TGTGCCAGCAGCCCCGGGACAGGAAGCAATCAGCCCCAGCATTTT.

The chain uses TRBV14 and TRBJ1-3; tentatively, D is TRBD1 (5 bases). This CDR3 has 18 amino acids. The V end lost 2 bases, the J end lost 0 bases, and 17 bases lay between the germline ends. In germline, CDR1 is SGHDN, CDR2 FVKESK. CDR3 nucleotides: TGTGCCAGCAGCCAATTCGGGGGATTACCCTCCTCTGGAAACACCATATATTTT. Its translation: CASSQFGGLPSSGNTIYF. Full variable domain (missing parts from reference TRBV14 and TRBJ1-3): EAGVTQFPSHSVIEKGQTVTLRCDPISGHDNLYWYRRVMGKEIKFLLHFVKESKQDESGMPNNRFLAERTGGTYSTLKVQPAELEDSGVYFCASSQFGGLPSSGNTIYFGEGSWLTVV.

The J gene is TRBJ2-7, the V gene TRBV28; D gene uncertain. Trimming stripped 5 bases from V and 2 bases from J, with 13 bases between. The CDR3 loop spans 14 amino acids. Germline CDR1 and CDR2: MDHEN and SYDVKM. The chain's CDR3 is CASSPRRYPYEQYV. DNA of the CDR3: TGTGCCAGCAGTCCCCGGCGTTACCCCTACGAGCAGTACGTC.

This chain connects TRBV23-1 to TRBJ1-5, with D perhaps TRBD1 (5 bases). TRBV23-1 is an ORF, and what it does is uncertain. The CDR3 covers 18 residues. Trimming took off 0 bases at V and 1 base at J, with 16 bases between the two ends. CDR3 coding DNA: TGCGCCAGCAGTCAATCGCACCCCATTCAGGGCAGCAATCAGCCCCAGCATTTT. This sequence encodes CASSQSHPIQGSNQPQHF.

This clonotype was seen more than once but under ten times. The rearrangement links TRBV6-4 to TRBJ2-3, with 8 bases identical to TRBD1. The CDR3 covers 15 residues. Germline CDR1 MRHNA, CDR2 SNTAGT. The V and J ends lost 6 bases and 5 bases, in that order; junction bases with no gene match: 10. This CDR3 reads CASSERTGHRDTQYF. The CDR3 bases are TGTGCCAGCAGCGAAAGGACAGGGCATAGAGATACGCAGTATTTT.

This clonotype appeared a few times. V gene TRBV13 combines with J gene TRBJ1-6; D is unclear. V shed 4 bases and J shed 6 bases, with 10 bases lying between them. This CDR3 has 14 amino acids. Germline CDR1 and CDR2: PRHDT and FYEKMQ (reference sequence). The CDR3 nucleotides are TGTGCCAGCAGCTCCTGGACGGGTAATTCACCCCTCCACTTT. Translating gives CASSSWTGNSPLHF. The variable domain in full, with the rest retrieved from reference TRBV13 and TRBJ1-6, is AAGVIQSPRHLIKEKRETATLKCYPIPRHDTVYWYQQGPGQDPQFLISFYEKMQSDKGSIPDRFSAQQFSDYHSELNMSSLELGDSALYFCASSSWTGNSPLHFGNGTRLTVT.

The CDR3 nucleotides read TGTGCCAGCAGCTTAAGGGCAGGGGGGAATGAAGCTTTCTTT. Translated, it gives CASSLRAGGNEAFF. The genes are TRBV7-3 and TRBJ1-1, with 7 bases identical to TRBD1. V was pared by 1 base and J by 7 bases, with 6 bases of the junction left unmatched. The germline V gene encodes CDR1 SGHTA and CDR2 FQGTGA. The CDR3 covers 14 residues.

This clonotype was picked up many times. The rearrangement links TRBV12-3 or TRBV12-4 to TRBJ2-7, with D tentatively TRBD1 or TRBD2 (5 bases each). The CDR3 runs 13 residues. V was cut by 8 bases and J by 6 bases, with 17 bases left in between. CDR3 DNA: TGTGCCAGCGGCCCGATGGGGGAGTTCGAGCAGTACTTC. Encoded protein: CASGPMGEFEQYF.

The CDR3 is CASSPEWASVRDTQYF. CDR3 sequence (DNA): TGTGCCAGCAGCCCGGAGTGGGCCTCCGTTCGGGATACGCAGTATTTT. The rearrangement links TRBV28 to TRBJ2-3; no clear D. V lost 6 bases and J 6 bases, leaving 22 bases between the germline ends. The CDR3 is 16 residues long. Germline V gene lookup returns CDR1 MDHEN and CDR2 SYDVKM.

The rearrangement uses TRBV7-8 and TRBJ2-2; no definite D call. V lost 4 bases and J 4 bases, leaving 7 bases between the germline ends. This CDR3 contains 13 residues. Germline-derived CDR1 and CDR2 are SGHVS and FQNEAQ. DNA of the CDR3: TGTGCCAGCAGCTCTGCAGTCACCGGGGAGCTGTTTTTT. Protein: CASSSAVTGELFF.

This clonotype was recorded many times. The chain's CDR3 is CASSFSRDPGETQYF. The CDR3 bases are TGTGCCAGCAGCTTTAGCCGGGACCCGGGGGAGACCCAGTACTTC. The gene calls are TRBV7-2 and TRBJ2-5, with D possibly being TRBD1 or TRBD2 (5 bases each). Germline CDR1 SGHTA, CDR2 FQGNSA. V was cut by 3 bases and J by 5 bases, with 16 bases left in between. The CDR3 has 15 residues.

By sample share, this clonotype is medium-sized. V gene TRBV7-9 combines with J gene TRBJ2-1; D not certain. The germline V and J ends were trimmed by 5 bases and 4 bases, with 6 bases remaining between them. This CDR3 has 12 amino acids. The germline V gene encodes CDR1 SEHNR and CDR2 FQNEAQ (reference sequence). CDR3 residues: CASSRDYNEQFF. The CDR3 coding sequence is TGTGCCAGCAGCCGAGATTACAATGAGCAGTTCTTC.

This clonotype came up a few times. The genes are TRBV11-2 and TRBJ2-7; D may be TRBD1 (5 bases). V gave up 0 bases and J gave up 2 bases, with 8 bases separating them. The CDR3 is 14 amino acids. Germline lookup yields CDR1 SGHAT and CDR2 FQNNGV. CDR3 sequence reads: CASSLDQGTYEQYV. CDR3 nucleotides: TGTGCCAGCAGCTTAGATCAGGGTACCTACGAGCAGTACGTC.

The CDR3 DNA sequence: TGTGCCAGCAGTCAGGCGGTGGAGCGGGGGGCAATCACAGATACGCAGTATTTT. This sequence encodes CASSQAVERGAITDTQYF. The chain has TRBV2 and TRBJ2-3; 9 bases are shared with TRBD2. From germline, CDR1 is SNHLY and CDR2 FYNNEI. The CDR3 length is 18 residues. With 5 bases clipped from V and 2 bases from J, the junction kept 14 bases outside the gene matches.

This clonotype was seen many times. The J gene is TRBJ2-4, the V gene TRBV4-1; the D is unclear. V lost 1 base and J 0 bases, leaving 7 bases between the germline ends. Germline V gene data show CDR1 as MGHRA and CDR2 as YSYEKL. The CDR3 is 15 amino acids. The CDR3 loop reads CASSQGDVAKNIQYF. The CDR3 coding sequence is TGCGCCAGCAGCCAAGGGGATGTAGCCAAAAACATTCAGTACTTC.

This chain uses TRBV24-1 with TRBJ1-5, with D hard to call. From germline, CDR1 is KGHDR and CDR2 SFDVKD. The CDR3 totals 13 residues. V dropped 12 bases and J dropped 9 bases, with 20 bases sitting between them. The CDR3 is CAPMGRQVRPQHF. DNA for the CDR3: TGTGCCCCGATGGGTCGTCAAGTTCGGCCCCAGCATTTT.

This clonotype was seen only a few times. V and J are TRBV5-6 and TRBJ2-3; possibly TRBD1 for D (6 bases). The V gene lost 2 bases and the J gene lost 6 bases, with 13 bases spanning the gap. Looked up from germline, CDR1 is SGHDT and CDR2 is YYEEEE. CDR3 length equals 14 residues. The CDR3 DNA reads TGTGCCAGCAGCTTAGACAGGCCCCGGGATACGCAGTATTTT. It codes for CASSLDRPRDTQYF.

J is TRBJ1-4 and V is TRBV29-1; D is unclear. V shed 2 bases and J shed 0 bases, with 7 bases lying between them. The CDR3 contains 14 residues. CDR1 and CDR2 (germline): SQVTM, ANQGSEA. The CDR3 region is CSVEYSATNEKLFF. Written as DNA, the CDR3 is TGCAGCGTTGAATACAGTGCAACTAATGAAAAACTGTTTTTT. The full variable domain, rest sourced from reference TRBV29-1 and TRBJ1-4, is SAVISQKPSRDICQRGTSLTIQCQVDSQVTMMFWYRQQPGQSLTLIATANQGSEATYESGFVIDKFPISRPNLTFSTLTVSNMSPEDSSIYLCSVEYSATNEKLFFGSGTQLSVL.

This clonotype was observed many times. The chain uses TRBV7-8 and TRBJ2-7; 7 bases align to TRBD2. CDR1 is SGHVS and CDR2 is FQNEAQ in the germline V gene. V was clipped by 5 bases and J by 3 bases; unmatched bases: 7. This CDR3 comprises 14 residues. The CDR3 DNA follows: TGTGCCAGCAGCCCGGGGGGAAGCGGCTACGAGCAGTACTTC. Residues: CASSPGGSGYEQYF.

This clonotype appeared many times. This sequence joins TRBV12-3 or TRBV12-4 and TRBJ1-2, with TRBD1 matching over 8 bases. The CDR3 runs to 15 residues. V dropped 4 bases and J dropped 5; count of bases not matched to a gene: 9. The CDR3 reads CASSSGQGVRYGYTF. The DNA of the CDR3 is TGTGCCAGCAGTTCCGGACAGGGAGTACGGTATGGCTACACCTTC.

As to this clonotype: Possible read error: a much larger clone is one base away. The V call is TRBV10-3, the J call TRBJ1-1; 10 nucleotides agree with TRBD1. The CDR3 loop spans 16 amino acids. Germline CDR1 reads ENHRY; CDR2 reads SYGVKD. CDR3 in DNA: TGTACCATCATTAGGGGGACAGGGGCTCCGAAAACTGAAGCTTTCTTT. It translates to CTIIRGTGAPKTEAFF.

This clonotype has ten or more counts. The CDR3 nucleotides read TGTGCCAGCAGCCCCACTAGCGGGGGCGGGGAGACCCAGTACTTC. Translated, it gives CASSPTSGGGETQYF. The chain recombines TRBV7-2 with TRBJ2-5, with TRBD2 matching 11 bases. Germline loops: CDR1 SGHTA, CDR2 FQGNSA. The trim removed 5 bases at V and 5 bases at J, leaving 7 bases unmatched. The CDR3 length is 15 residues.

The CDR3 spells CASSKAEGQLNEKLFF. Here the CDR3 DNA reads TGTGCCAGCAGTAAGGCTGAGGGACAGTTAAATGAAAAACTGTTTTTT. The V gene is TRBV27, the J gene TRBJ1-4; TRBD1 agrees at 7 bases. The CDR3 runs to 16 residues. Trimming at V came to 5 bases and at J to 5 bases, leaving 11 bases not matched to a gene. Per the germline V gene, CDR1 is MNHEY and CDR2 is SMNVEV (reference sequence).

This clonotype was counted a few times. This chain uses TRBV7-9 with TRBJ1-4; no clear D. Germline-derived CDR1 and CDR2 are SEHNR and FQNEAQ (reference sequence). The CDR3 runs 14 residues. Trimming shortened V by 1 base and J by 8 bases, and 11 bases separated the two germline ends. CDR3 DNA sequence: TGTGCCAGCAGCTTAGGAGGGTATCGGGAAAAACTGTTTTTT. This translates into CASSLGGYREKLFF.

Remarks on this clonotype: One end of the junction varies from germline; a read error may be responsible. This chain uses TRBV27 with TRBJ1-2; TRBD1 is a possible D gene (6 bases). The CDR3 extends over 14 amino acids. The germline CDR1 and CDR2 sequences are MNHEY and SMNVEV (reference sequence). Here the CDR3 reads CVSALGGFTYGYTF. The CDR3 nucleotides read TGTGTCAGCGCCCTAGGGGGGTTCACCTATGGCTACACCTTC.

This chain links TRBV20-1 with TRBJ1-2; D remains ambiguous. The CDR3 spans 13 residues. V gave up 3 bases and J gave up 8 bases, with 16 bases separating them. Germline V CDR1 and CDR2: DFQATT, SNEGSKA (reference sequence). In DNA form, the CDR3 reads TGCAGTGCTAGGCAAAATAGGCCGGAGGGCTACACCTTC. This sequence encodes CSARQNRPEGYTF.